This T cell receptor (beta chain) emerged from a study of blood T cells in healthy people across ages. Ten or more counts support this clonotype. No antigen is known for it. Germline CDR1 SGHVS, CDR2 FNYEAQ. With 4 bases removed from V and 2 bases from J, the gap between germline ends came to 12 bases. The CDR3 totals 15 residues. Study conclusions and caveats: Greater diversity and more naive CD4+ cells were seen in long-lived donors than in aged donors.

A J-beta primer mix and a sample-barcoded 5' primer were used in a second PCR of roughly 6 to 12 cycles. Each CDR3 protein is one row after TCRdb ran MiXCR on the 5' RACE reads. The table shows roughly 800,000 distinct CDR3 sequences, with around 25% occurring only once. Another study also made use of these data, one on T cells of mothers and their children. In that study: The study sampled a few healthy Caucasian mothers and their six children. Mothers gave over 9.5 million TCR beta CDR3 reads each, and children 2.5 million to 3.5 million each. TCR recombination output is shaped by thymic selection similarly in related and unrelated pairs.

The V and J genes are TRBV7-6 and TRBJ2-1; no clear D gene. The sequenced material came from blood. This TCR came from a boy younger than 18 in good health. As DNA, the CDR3 is TGTGCCAGCAGCTCCAGTAGTTATCCCTACAATGAGCAGTTCTTC. It yields the protein CASSSSSYPYNEQFF.